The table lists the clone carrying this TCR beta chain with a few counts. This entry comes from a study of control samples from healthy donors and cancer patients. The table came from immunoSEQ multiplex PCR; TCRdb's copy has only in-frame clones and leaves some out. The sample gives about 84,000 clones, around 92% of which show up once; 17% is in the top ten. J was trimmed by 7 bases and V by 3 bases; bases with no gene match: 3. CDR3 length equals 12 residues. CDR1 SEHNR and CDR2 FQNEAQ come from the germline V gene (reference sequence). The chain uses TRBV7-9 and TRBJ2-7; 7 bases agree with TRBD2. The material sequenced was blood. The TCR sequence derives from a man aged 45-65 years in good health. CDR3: CASSLGGVEQYF. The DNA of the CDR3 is TGTGCCAGCAGCTTGGGAGGGGTTGAGCAGTACTTC.